The present T cell receptor (beta chain) was sequenced within a study of T-cell reconstitution after alpha-beta-depleted transplantation in children. With 4 bases removed from V and 8 bases from J, the gap between germline ends came to 14 bases. The CDR3 contains 13 residues. Germline CDR1 MNHEY, CDR2 SMNVEV (reference sequence). Preparation of the TCRbeta library involved a method that used unique molecular identifiers. Each CDR3 protein gets one entry after TCRdb re-called the PCR reads with MiXCR. The sample consists of 500,000 to 600,000 distinct CDR3 sequences, less than 35% of them appearing once.

This TCR was recovered from a human donor who donated a stem cell graft to a child with aplastic anemia. The chain has TRBV27 and TRBJ1-2; no clear D gene. This specimen consisted of PBMCs from the stem cell graft donor, obtained from the stem cell graft. In DNA form, the CDR3 reads TGTGCCAGCAGTTCGCAGACGGACTGGGGCTACACCTTC. This translates into CASSSQTDWGYTF.